Listed below are T cell receptor beta chains from one sample, sequenced in a study of T cell changes during pregnancy in multiple sclerosis. Measured with immunoSEQ multiplex PCR; TCRdb has only the in-frame clones, and not every one. Found here are some 33,000 clones, 75% to 95% of them singletons; the top ten hold about 3.9%. The sequences come from CD8+ T cells from peripheral blood mononuclear cells, collected in the second trimester of pregnancy. All receptors derive from a female donor in good health, enrolled as a control in a pregnancy study. Each CDR3 is given with its conserved first and last residue. D genes are given only for firm matches. Clone size appears in some rows only: once, few, many, or a class for an expanded clone.

size: NA; J: TRBJ1-1; D: TRBD1; V: TRBV5-1; DNA: TGCGCCAGCAGCCCAAAGGACAGGGGTGTCACTGAAGCTTTCTTT; CDR3: CASSPKDRGVTEAFF
size: NA; J: TRBJ2-3; D: TRBD2; V: TRBV7-6; DNA: TGTGCCAGCAAGCGGGGGGCCTCCACAGATACGCAGTATTTT; CDR3: CASKRGASTDTQYF
size: NA; J: TRBJ2-1; D: NA; V: TRBV4-3; DNA: TGCGCCAGCAGCCAAGAATCAGGGGTGGATGAGCAGTTCTTC; CDR3: CASSQESGVDEQFF
size: NA; J: TRBJ2-6; D: NA; V: TRBV5-4; DNA: TGTGCCAGTCCCTCCCTCGGGGGACCTGGGGCCAACGTCCTGACTTTC; CDR3: CASPSLGGPGANVLTF
size: NA; J: TRBJ1-5; D: TRBD1; V: TRBV4-3; DNA: TGCGCCAGCAGCCAAGTGTATCAGGGGGATCAGCCCCAGCATTTT; CDR3: CASSQVYQGDQPQHF
size: NA; J: TRBJ1-1; D: NA; V: TRBV7-9; DNA: TGTGCCAGCAGCCCGCAGGGAGGAGGCACTGAAGCTTTCTTT; CDR3: CASSPQGGGTEAFF
size: NA; J: TRBJ1-1; D: NA; V: TRBV30; DNA: TGTGCCTGGAGTGTGGTTGGGCTGGGTGAAGCTTTCTTT; CDR3: CAWSVVGLGEAFF
size: NA; J: TRBJ2-1; D: NA; V: TRBV29-1; DNA: TGCAGCGTTGAAGGCATATCGGCTACAGGGATCAACTACAATGAGCAGTTCTTC; CDR3: CSVEGISATGINYNEQFF
size: NA; J: TRBJ2-7; D: TRBD2; V: TRBV9; DNA: TGTGCCAGCAGCCCGGGGGGGGCCTCCTACGAGCAGTACTTC; CDR3: CASSPGGASYEQYF
size: NA; J: TRBJ1-1; D: NA; V: TRBV5-6; DNA: TGTGCCAGCAGCCCAGCAGGGGCCCTGTGGGCTGAAGCTTTCTTT; CDR3: CASSPAGALWAEAFF
size: NA; J: TRBJ2-7; D: TRBD2; V: TRBV9; DNA: TGTGCCAGCAGCTTAGGGACTAGCGGGCGAGAGCAGTACTTC; CDR3: CASSLGTSGREQYF
size: NA; J: TRBJ2-7; D: NA; V: TRBV4-3; DNA: TGCGCCAGCTTTACAACTGGGCACGAGCAGTACTTC; CDR3: CASFTTGHEQYF
size: NA; J: TRBJ1-6; D: TRBD1; V: TRBV5-1; DNA: TGCGCCAGCAGCTTATTCCGGGACAGGGGAGTGGAAAATTCACCCCTCCACTTT; CDR3: CASSLFRDRGVENSPLHF
size: NA; J: TRBJ1-2; D: TRBD1; V: TRBV18; DNA: TGTGCCAGCTCACCGCGTCGGACAAATCCGCAGGGGGCGCGTAACTATGGCTACACCTTC; CDR3: CASSPRRTNPQGARNYGYTF
size: NA; J: TRBJ2-5; D: TRBD1; V: TRBV4-3; DNA: TGCGCCAGCAGCCAATCTGGGACAGGGGCGGGGGAGACCCAGTACTTC; CDR3: CASSQSGTGAGETQYF
size: NA; J: TRBJ2-7; D: NA; V: TRBV5-6; DNA: TGTGCCAGCAGCTTGTGGGAGTCCTACGAGCAGTACTTC; CDR3: CASSLWESYEQYF
size: NA; J: TRBJ1-2; D: TRBD1; V: TRBV11-1; DNA: TGTGCCAGCAGCCCAATTGACGACAGGGGCCGAGTGGGCGGCTACACCTTC; CDR3: CASSPIDDRGRVGGYTF
size: NA; J: TRBJ2-3; D: TRBD1; V: TRBV18; DNA: TGTGCCAGCTCCCCGACCCGACAGGGCAGAGGCACAGATACGCAGTATTTT; CDR3: CASSPTRQGRGTDTQYF
size: few; J: TRBJ1-2; D: TRBD1; V: TRBV19; DNA: TGTGCCAGTAGTCTCCCGTCCGACAGGGGGAATGGCTACACCTTC; CDR3: CASSLPSDRGNGYTF
size: NA; J: TRBJ1-5; D: NA; V: TRBV27; DNA: TGTGCCAGCAGTTTAGCAGGTGTGACCCAGCCCCAGCATTTT; CDR3: CASSLAGVTQPQHF
size: NA; J: TRBJ2-3; D: NA; V: TRBV7-3; DNA: TGTGCCAGCAGCTTAAAGGCCAGGGATTCAGATACGCAGTATTTT; CDR3: CASSLKARDSDTQYF
size: NA; J: TRBJ1-2; D: TRBD1; V: TRBV29-1; DNA: TGCAGCACGGACAGGGGTATCTATGGCTACACCTTC; CDR3: CSTDRGIYGYTF
size: few; J: TRBJ1-6; D: NA; V: TRBV27; DNA: TGTGCCAGCAGTTTGGTCTGGAGCTCCTATAATTCACCCCTCCACTTT; CDR3: CASSLVWSSYNSPLHF
size: NA; J: TRBJ2-1; D: NA; V: TRBV7-9; DNA: TGTGCCAGCAGCTTTGCGACAGGCCCGAGGGATGAGCAGTTCTTC; CDR3: CASSFATGPRDEQFF
size: NA; J: TRBJ2-3; D: NA; V: TRBV27; DNA: TGTGCCAGCAGTTACCGGGACATCACAGATACGCAGTATTTT; CDR3: CASSYRDITDTQYF
size: NA; J: TRBJ2-2; D: NA; V: TRBV5-4; DNA: TGTGCCAGCACCGACACCGGGGAGCTGTTTTTT; CDR3: CASTDTGELFF
size: NA; J: TRBJ2-7; D: TRBD1; V: TRBV7-8; DNA: TGTGCCAGCAGCTTTGGAAACAGGGGTTCCACCTACGAGCAGTACTTC; CDR3: CASSFGNRGSTYEQYF
size: NA; J: TRBJ2-7; D: TRBD2; V: TRBV27; DNA: TGTGCCAGCAGCCGCGAGGCGCTAGCGGGGAACCCTTCCCTTTCCTACGAGCAGTACTTC; CDR3: CASSREALAGNPSLSYEQYF
size: once; J: TRBJ2-1; D: NA; V: TRBV9; DNA: TGTGCCAGCAGCGTAGAGCACCTAAGCTCCTACAATGAGCAGTTCTTC; CDR3: CASSVEHLSSYNEQFF
size: NA; J: TRBJ2-1; D: NA; V: TRBV11-2; DNA: TGTGCCAGCAGCTTAGACCCTACCCTCCGCGGGGTGAACTCCTACAATGAGCAGTTCTTC; CDR3: CASSLDPTLRGVNSYNEQFF
size: NA; J: TRBJ1-4; D: TRBD1; V: TRBV5-6; DNA: TGTGCCAGCAGCCCGACTCCAACAGGGGGCGGAACTAATGAAAAACTGTTTTTT; CDR3: CASSPTPTGGGTNEKLFF
size: once; J: TRBJ1-2; D: TRBD1; V: TRBV28; DNA: TGTGCCAGCAGAACGGGGACAGGGGTAGGCTATGGCTACACCTTC; CDR3: CASRTGTGVGYGYTF
size: NA; J: TRBJ1-1; D: NA; V: TRBV2; DNA: TGTGCCTCACAACGAGGGTCTAACACTGAAGCTTTCTTT; CDR3: CASQRGSNTEAFF
size: NA; J: TRBJ1-2; D: NA; V: TRBV27; DNA: TGTGCCAGCAGGAACGGGAACTATGGCTACACCTTC; CDR3: CASRNGNYGYTF
size: NA; J: TRBJ2-6; D: TRBD1; V: TRBV2; DNA: TGTGCCAGGCGGCCTGGGACAGGATTCTCTGGGGCCAACGTCCTGACTTTC; CDR3: CARRPGTGFSGANVLTF
size: NA; J: TRBJ2-6; D: NA; V: TRBV5-5; DNA: TGTGCCAGCAGCTTGGCCTTTGGGGCCAACGTCCTGACTTTC; CDR3: CASSLAFGANVLTF
size: NA; J: TRBJ2-1; D: TRBD2; V: TRBV7-2; DNA: TGTGCCAGCAGCTACCCTAGCGGGGGGGCTTTCAATGAGCAGTTCTTC; CDR3: CASSYPSGGAFNEQFF
size: NA; J: TRBJ1-4; D: TRBD1; V: TRBV27; DNA: TGTGCCAGCAGCCAGGGACAGGGGAATGAAAAACTGTTTTTT; CDR3: CASSQGQGNEKLFF
size: once; J: TRBJ2-5; D: TRBD2; V: TRBV9; DNA: TGTGCCAGCAACCCCGGGCGGGGGACGAGAGAGACCCAGTACTTC; CDR3: CASNPGRGTRETQYF
size: NA; J: TRBJ1-4; D: NA; V: TRBV11-2; DNA: TGTGCCAGCAGCTCTCAGGGGACGGAAGATGAAAAACTGTTTTTT; CDR3: CASSSQGTEDEKLFF
size: NA; J: TRBJ2-2; D: NA; V: TRBV27; DNA: TGTGCCAGCAGTTTAGACTGGGGGGAGCTGTTTTTT; CDR3: CASSLDWGELFF
size: NA; J: TRBJ2-1; D: NA; V: TRBV4-2; DNA: TGTGCCAGCAGCCAAGATCGGGGAGCACCGCCAAATAATGAGCAGTTCTTC; CDR3: CASSQDRGAPPNNEQFF
size: once; J: TRBJ2-5; D: NA; V: TRBV7-9; DNA: TGTGCCAGCAGCCCGTGGGGCGGACTGGCGGGAAACCAAGAGACCCAGTACTTC; CDR3: CASSPWGGLAGNQETQYF
size: NA; J: TRBJ1-5; D: NA; V: TRBV10-3; DNA: TGTGCCAGGCCCGGACATATTAATCAGCCCCAGCATTTT; CDR3: CARPGHINQPQHF
size: NA; J: TRBJ2-7; D: TRBD1; V: TRBV5-1; DNA: TGCGCCAGCAGCCCGACTCCGGGACAGGGGGCCTACGAGCAGTACTTC; CDR3: CASSPTPGQGAYEQYF